Given below is one T cell receptor (beta chain) in context. What this receptor recognizes is not known. One base away there is no much larger clone; base qualities are not given. TCRbeta CDR3 regions were amplified from genomic DNA by means of the immunoSEQ Assay, a bias-controlled multiplex PCR. In the paper's pipeline: The number of nucleated cells in each sample was estimated from the amplification of reference gene primers within the assay. Sequence reads were collapsed and filtered to measure the absolute abundance of every unique TCRbeta CDR3 rearrangement. For each sample, productive Simpson clonality was calculated as the square root of Simpson's diversity index over productive rearrangements. TCRdb holds this immuneACCESS table with in-frame rearrangements only. Some clones are missing; in checked studies, unresolved V genes explain under half, and the rest has no known cause. The V and J calls and clone size are taken from that table; D and trimming were inferred from the DNA. The table for this sample lists about 200,000 clones; approximately 85% of them were counted only once. Of the sample, approximately 10% is held by the ten largest clones.

Whole blood was collected in K2EDTA tubes by collaborating institutions according to the institutions' own protocols. For TCRbeta analysis, collaborators shipped samples as frozen whole blood, isolated PBMCs, or DNA extracted from either of those sample types. CDR1 and CDR2 are read off the germline V gene as SNHLY and FYNNEI. From cysteine to phenylalanine, the CDR3 is 12 amino acids long. Left in the record is the CDR3 DNA by itself, 36 bases read in frame from the first base. Trimming removed 3 bases from V and 5 bases from J, leaving 7 bases between the germline ends. The entry originates in a study of blood T cell repertoires in COVID-19 (TCRdb year 2020). About the study as a whole: Samples covering the acute and convalescent phases of COVID-19 were provided by collaborators in the United States, Italy and Spain. The material from the prospective study consisted of cDNA or gDNA derived from T cells, B-cell-depleted T cells, or PBMCs. The dataset comprised deeply sampled blood TCRbeta repertoires from subjects exposed to, actively infected with, or recovered from COVID-19. The repertoires were released in a freely available public database meant as a resource for research on the immune response to SARS-CoV-2. The samples were drawn from the first 160 participants of the ongoing ImmuneRACE study and from 1,254 subjects provided by 6 global collaborators. The sample metadata nearly always contained a de-identified subject ID, COVID-19 status, age in years and sex. Where HLA class I and class II types were available, the types were taken from metadata supplied by the sample provider, not from assay-based typing.

Points the paper makes about the study in general: Clinical and demographic metadata were provided uncurated, with the amount varying by source and participant.

The chain links TRBV2 with TRBJ2-5; no D gene call is confident. This TCR was sampled from a human donor with active or convalescent COVID-19. The donor label of this sample is uncertain. Sample: peripheral blood. CDR3 sequence: CASSDFGETQYF. The sequence in DNA is TGTGCCAGCAGTGATTTCGGGGAGACCCAGTACTTC. The full variable domain, with segments outside the CDR3 supplied by the reference TRBV2 and TRBJ2-5 proteins, appears as EPEVTQTPSHQVTQMGQEVILRCVPISNHLYFYWYRQILGQKVEFLVSFYNNEISEKSEIFDDQFSVERPDGSNFTLKIRSTKLEDSAMYFCASSDFGETQYFGPGTRLLVL.